The 18 T cell receptor beta chains reported below all come from one sample, sequenced in a study of T cell repertoires in cytomegalovirus infection. TCRdb redid the calling of the reads with MiXCR, one entry per CDR3 protein. The sample holds around 490,000 distinct CDR3 sequences, more than 20% seen once. The sequenced sample was PBMCs. These receptors were collected from a human donor in good health (CMV status not recorded). Some clones in this sample may be carry-over from other donors' samples.

CDR3 in amino acids: CAWNRGTEAFF. CDR3 bases: TGTGCCTGGAACAGGGGCACTGAAGCTTTCTTT. The rearrangement uses TRBV30 and TRBJ1-1; 7 positions agree with TRBD1. CDR1 and CDR2 from the germline V gene are GTSNPN and SVGIG (reference sequence). The CDR3 extends over 11 amino acids. J lost 4 bases, V lost 4 bases, and 0 bases had no gene match. Looking up the rest from reference TRBV30 and TRBJ1-1 gives the full variable domain: SQTIHQWPATLVQPVGSPLSLECTVEGTSNPNLYWYRQAAGRGLQLLFYSVGIGQISSEVPQNLSASRPQDRQFILSSKKLLLSDSGFYLCAWNRGTEAFFGQGTRLTVV.

This clonotype was observed a handful of times. The rearrangement links TRBV19 to TRBJ2-7, with D unresolved. From germline, CDR1 is LNHDA and CDR2 SQIVND (reference sequence). This CDR3 region has 14 residues. V lost 5 bases and J lost 3, with 14 bases in between. CDR3 DNA: TGTGCCAGTAGTCCAATGACGAGAAACTACGAGCAGTACTTC. Its protein product is CASSPMTRNYEQYF.

This clonotype has only a few counts. The chain employs TRBV7-9 and TRBJ2-2; 8 bases fit TRBD1. Germline trimming cut 4 bases from V and 2 bases from J; bases unmatched to any gene: 6. This CDR3 spans 16 amino acids. CDR1 and CDR2 (germline): SEHNR, FQNEAQ (reference sequence). CDR3 nucleotide sequence: TGTGCCAGCAGCTCCCGGACAGGGTTTAACACCGGGGAGCTGTTTTTT. Protein sequence: CASSSRTGFNTGELFF.

This sequence joins TRBV19 and TRBJ2-3; possible D gene TRBD2, 5 bases. Deletions cut 4 bases from V and 4 bases from J, with 12 bases between. CDR1 is LNHDA and CDR2 is SQIVND in the germline V gene (reference sequence). This CDR3 is 14 amino acids long. The CDR3 nucleotides are TGTGCCAGTAGTACGAGGGAGTCCCCAGATACGCAGTATTTT. It specifies CASSTRESPDTQYF. The full variable domain, completed using reference TRBV19 and TRBJ2-3, is DGGITQSPKYLFRKEGQNVTLSCEQNLNHDAMYWYRQDPGQGLRLIYYSQIVNDFQKGDIAEGYSVSREKKESFPLTVTSAQKNPTAFYLCASSTRESPDTQYFGPGTRLTVL.

This clonotype was observed a few times. This chain connects TRBV6-4 to TRBJ2-1, with 13 bases lining up with TRBD2. The CDR3 is 18 amino acids. Germline V gives CDR1 MRHNA, CDR2 SNTAGT. Trimming at V came to 2 bases and at J to 6 bases, leaving 10 bases not matched to a gene. The CDR3 DNA reads as TGTGCCAGCAGTGACACTACGGGGACTAGCGGGATTTTCAATGAGCAGTTCTTC. This sequence encodes CASSDTTGTSGIFNEQFF.

This clonotype came up once. This chain uses TRBV13 with TRBJ2-7, with TRBD2 matching 13 bases. Trimming cost V 4 bases and J 3 bases; bases outside gene matches: 6. CDR3 length: 16 residues. CDR1 is PRHDT and CDR2 is FYEKMQ in the germline V gene (reference sequence). This CDR3 reads CASSSQTSGRVYEQYF. In nucleotides, the CDR3 is TGTGCCAGCAGCTCGCAAACTAGCGGGAGGGTCTACGAGCAGTACTTC.

This clonotype was seen a handful of times. This chain uses TRBV6-1 with TRBJ2-3; 9 bases match TRBD2. The CDR3 runs 16 residues. V gave up 9 bases and J gave up 5 bases; unmatched junction bases: 15. Germline loops: CDR1 MNHNS, CDR2 SASEGT. The CDR3 here is CARPRGLAGPGDTQYF. The CDR3 DNA sequence: TGTGCCAGGCCCCGGGGGCTAGCGGGACCCGGAGATACGCAGTATTTT.

The chain joins TRBV30 to TRBJ1-3; D is possibly TRBD1 (6 bases). Germline-derived CDR1 and CDR2 are GTSNPN and SVGIG (reference sequence). V lost 5 bases and J 0 bases, leaving 14 bases between the germline ends. The CDR3 extends over 15 amino acids. The CDR3 sequence: CAWLMTGNSGNTIYF. The CDR3 DNA sequence: TGTGCCTGGCTCATGACAGGCAACTCTGGAAACACCATATATTTT.

The chain links TRBV9 to TRBJ1-2, with D hard to call. The CDR3 contains 15 residues. V lost 0 bases and J lost 0, with 9 bases in between. CDR1 and CDR2 (germline): SGDLS, YYNGEE. In nucleotides, the CDR3 is TGTGCCAGCAGCGTAGCAACAGAACCTAACTATGGCTACACCTTC. Protein: CASSVATEPNYGYTF. The full variable domain, rest sourced from reference TRBV9 and TRBJ1-2, is DSGVTQTPKHLITATGQRVTLRCSPRSGDLSVYWYQQSLDQGLQFLIQYYNGEERAKGNILERFSAQQFPDLHSELNLSSLELGDSALYFCASSVATEPNYGYTFGSGTRLTVV.

This clonotype was seen a handful of times. The chain recombines TRBV6-2 or TRBV6-3 with TRBJ2-3; 13 bases agree with TRBD2. Germline-derived CDR1 and CDR2 are MNHEY and SVGEGT. V lost 7 bases to trimming and J lost 4 bases; unmatched junction nucleotides: 11. This CDR3 spans 17 amino acids. CDR3 coding DNA: TGTGCCAGCATTCGGCGGACTAGCGGGAGTGGGTCAGATACGCAGTATTTT. Protein sequence: CASIRRTSGSGSDTQYF.

This clonotype was detected only a few times. The CDR3 protein is CASSLIRGQGEAFF. The CDR3 nucleotides read TGTGCCAGCAGCTTAATACGGGGACAGGGTGAAGCTTTCTTT. The V call is TRBV7-6, the J call TRBJ1-1, with TRBD1 matching 9 bases. The V and J ends lost 2 bases and 7 bases, in that order; junction bases with no gene match: 5. The CDR3 spans 14 residues. From germline, CDR1 is SGHVS and CDR2 FNYEAQ.

This clonotype was observed a few times. The chain combines TRBV7-2 with TRBJ1-2, with D maybe TRBD1 (5 bases). The CDR3 runs 15 residues. The germline CDR1 and CDR2 sequences are SGHTA and FQGNSA. V was pared by 5 bases and J by 9 bases, with 22 bases between. The CDR3 sequence is CASSPSGAGHVSYTF. CDR3 sequence (DNA): TGTGCCAGCAGCCCATCCGGGGCAGGGCATGTTAGCTACACCTTC.

The genes are TRBV12-5 and TRBJ2-1; TRBD2 agrees at 9 bases. Germline V CDR1 and CDR2: LGHNT, FRNRAP. This CDR3 has 15 amino acids. Trimming cost V 0 bases and J 5 bases; bases outside gene matches: 2. CDR3 DNA: TGTGCTAGTGGTTTGGTTGCTAGCGGGAACAATGAGCAGTTCTTC. Translated: CASGLVASGNNEQFF.

The V gene is TRBV5-6, the J gene TRBJ2-6; TRBD1 aligns across 7 bases. V was clipped by 0 bases and J by 4 bases; unmatched bases: 7. Germline V gene sequence: CDR1 SGHDT, CDR2 YYEEEE. The length of the CDR3 is 17 residues. The chain's CDR3 is CASSLVPTGVGANVLTF. In nucleotides, the CDR3 is TGTGCCAGCAGCTTGGTTCCCACAGGGGTAGGGGCCAACGTCCTGACTTTC.

This clonotype occurred a few times. The V gene is TRBV6-2 or TRBV6-3, the J gene TRBJ2-7, with TRBD2 matching over 9 bases. The ends lost 6 bases at V and 6 bases at J; junction bases unmatched: 9. Germline-derived CDR1 and CDR2 are MNHEY and SVGEGT. There are 14 residues in the CDR3. CDR3 coding DNA: TGTGCCAGCAGCAGAGGGACTAGCTTCCTCGAGCAGTACGTC. This encodes CASSRGTSFLEQYV.

The rearrangement joins TRBV7-6 to TRBJ1-3, with 7 positions matching TRBD1. V shed 7 bases and J 0 bases; nucleotides not matched to a gene: 6. The length of the CDR3 is 15 residues. The germline V gene encodes CDR1 SGHVS and CDR2 FNYEAQ. The CDR3 nucleotides read TGTGCCAGCACTTCAGGGGGGAGCTCTGGAAACACCATATATTTT. Protein: CASTSGGSSGNTIYF.

V usage is TRBV4-3 and J usage is TRBJ2-1; D is tentatively TRBD1 or TRBD2 (5 bases each). Germline CDR1 is LGHNA and CDR2 is YSLEER. V was trimmed by 0 bases and J by 1 base, leaving 13 bases between them. The CDR3 contains 17 residues. CDR3 in amino acids: CASSQDGAGISYNEQFF. CDR3 coding DNA: TGCGCCAGCAGCCAAGATGGGGCGGGTATATCCTACAATGAGCAGTTCTTC.

This clonotype was counted a few times. The J gene is TRBJ2-5, the V gene TRBV24-1; D perhaps matches TRBD2 (6 bases). CDR3 length: 13 residues. V gave up 3 bases and J gave up 5 bases, with 9 bases separating them. Germline V gene data show CDR1 as KGHDR and CDR2 as SFDVKD. The chain's CDR3 is CATSDRGRETQYF. CDR3 DNA: TGTGCCACCAGTGATCGAGGGAGGGAGACCCAGTACTTC.